This T cell receptor (beta chain) was documented in a study of PD-1 blockade in classical Hodgkin lymphoma. Study in general: Nivolumab was given intravenously to patients at 3 mg/kg every 2 weeks.

Time point in this sample: cycle 4 day 1 (C4D1), after 6 weeks of nivolumab. Every patient was affected by relapse after autologous stem cell transplantation, while exposure to brentuximab vedotin was not uniform. Only in-frame clones appear in the TCRdb table, and some are missing; sequencing was by immunoSEQ multiplex PCR. The sample shows some 96,000 clones, more than 85% of them seen only once. V dropped 0 bases and J dropped 2 bases, with 7 bases sitting between them. From germline, CDR1 is LGHNA and CDR2 YNFKEQ. The CDR3 contains 15 residues. The sample holds one count of this clone. The sequences come from peripheral blood mononuclear cells (PBMCs), collected before the fourth cycle of nivolumab. The chain joins TRBV4-2 to TRBJ2-2; possibly TRBD1 for D (5 bases). This sequence was found in a human donor with classical Hodgkin lymphoma. The CDR3 DNA reads TGTGCCAGCAGCCAAGAGGACACCAACACCGGGGAGCTGTTTTTT. It translates to CASSQEDTNTGELFF.